What follows is one T cell receptor (beta chain) and its context. What it binds is not known. The entry originates in a study of T cells after posttransplantation cyclophosphamide. Study-wide findings and caveats: After PTCy, TRB diversity resembled that of CNI/methotrexate controls. Later blood repertoires were often dominated by clones from the donor CD8+ memory compartment. TRB overlap between skin or GI tissue T cells and blood was limited.

The CDR3 has 15 residues. Assay used: immunoSEQ multiplex PCR; TCRdb lists only in-frame clones, some missing. Of tens of thousands of clones in the sample, 90% to 95% are singletons; the top ten hold around 0.1%. The naive gate required viable CD3+CD4+ or CD3+CD8+ cells with CCR7+CD45RA+CD45RO-CD95-CD27+CD28+ phenotype. On the day of bone marrow donation, the related graft donor provided peripheral blood. The material sequenced was naive CD4+ T cells sorted from blood. The chain is built from TRBV21-1 and TRBJ1-5; TRBD1 reflects the table's D call only, with no check against the DNA. TRBV21-1 is a documented pseudogene. The sequence was obtained from a man aged 30 to 45 in good health and a related stem cell transplant donor. As DNA, the CDR3 is TGTGCCAGCAGCGCAGGGGGTCCTTTAAATCAGCCCCAGCATTTT. Amino acids: CASSAGGPLNQPQHF.